The T cell receptor beta chain under discussion was sequenced for a study of shared clonotypes between healthy human individuals. Study summary: Samples came from two female and a few male donors aged 18 to 49. Plates per donor: three CD4 naive, three CD4 memory, two CD8 naive, one CD8 memory.

Germline CDR1 is SEHNR and CDR2 is FQNEAQ (reference sequence). The junction had 8 bases not matched to a gene; V was cut back by 5 bases and J by 3 bases. This CDR3 comprises 18 residues. The naive CD8 fraction comprised CD45RO-negative cells positively selected for CCR7 and excluded terminally differentiated effector memory CD45RA+ cells. A word on this clone: Its cognate antigen is unknown.

Study-level points and caveats: Relative to their counterparts shared across all four donors, non-shared clonotypes exhibited diminished generation probabilities.

It was at deep level that the assay was run. Repertoires were generated with immunoSEQ multiplex PCR, while TCRdb's copy carries only in-frame clones and drops some. The table shows about 700,000 clones, with about 92% occurring only once. This TCR was sampled from a man aged 30-40 years in good health. Sequencing used naive CD8+ T cells sorted from blood. The rearrangement uses TRBV7-9 and TRBJ2-1; 15 nucleotides align to TRBD2. DNA for the CDR3: TGTGCCAGCAGCCCAAGGACTAGCGGGAGGGCTATCTACAATGAGCAGTTCTTC. Translated: CASSPRTSGRAIYNEQFF.